The clone carrying this T cell receptor (beta chain) was counted between two and nine times. This entry comes from a study of STAT5B mutations in CD4+ large granular lymphocyte leukemia. Sequenced by immunoSEQ multiplex PCR; TCRdb stores in-frame clones only, minus some. The sample records about 36,000 clones, 70% to 80% being singletons. The CDR3 sequence is 17 residues long. Per germline, CDR1 SGHTS and CDR2 YDEGEE. V dropped 0 bases and J dropped 5; count of bases not matched to a gene: 12. Material: CD4+ T cells from blood buffy coats. The receptor comes from a human donor in good health. The chain carries TRBV5-8 and TRBJ2-5; TRBD2 matches at 8 bases. The DNA of the CDR3 is TGTGCCAGCAGCTTGGCCATCGGGGGGGGCCTCCGGGAGACCCAGTACTTC. It yields the protein CASSLAIGGGLRETQYF.